The T cell receptor beta chain described here comes from a study of human versus mouse CDR3 diversity and MHC coevolution. Comment on this clone: Antigen unknown.

The CDR3 has 16 amino acids. V lost 6 bases, J lost 4 bases, and 21 bases lay in between. From germline, CDR1 is SEHNR and CDR2 FQNEAQ (reference sequence). Naive CD4 T cells were sorted as CD45RO-negative, CD62L-positive. The assay was immunoSEQ multiplex PCR, and TCRdb's table has in-frame clones only and misses some. The sample comprises 45,000 to 75,000 clones, just under 95% of which are singletons, and about 19% rests with the top ten. Whole-study results and caveats: Roughly 6 MHC II alleles selected the human T cells. Clonal inequality was lowest in most of the three human donors. Human CDR3s averaged more deletions and insertions than mouse CDR3s.

V gene TRBV7-9 combines with J gene TRBJ2-5; tentatively, D is TRBD2 (7 bases). This sequence was found in a person in their sixties or seventies in good health. Sequenced sample: naive CD4+ T cells from blood. The subset was: CD45RO-negative CD62L-positive naive CD4 T cells. The CDR3 DNA reads as TGTGCCAGCAGTACCTCGGGGGCGGGAGCCCGAGAGACCCAGTACTTC. Its protein product is CASSTSGAGARETQYF.